Below, 22 T cell receptor beta chains from the same sample are listed, as sequenced in a study of cytomegalovirus exposure and HLA in healthy donors. The PCR employed 60 Vbeta primers together with 13 Jbeta primers. Repertoires were generated with immunoSEQ multiplex PCR, while TCRdb's copy carries only in-frame clones and drops some. The data contain 210,000 or so clones, around 80% of them seen just once; the ten biggest clones take up roughly 2.5%. Sequencing was done on a sample of PBMCs. The receptors originated from a woman aged 55-70 years in good health and CMV-seropositive.

The CDR3 bases are TGCGCCAGCAGCTTGGAGTGGGGGCGCGATGAAGGGGCTGGCTACACCTTC. Protein sequence: CASSLEWGRDEGAGYTF. The V and J genes are TRBV5-1 and TRBJ1-2; D possibly corresponds to TRBD1 (6 bases). Germline V gene data show CDR1 as SGHRS and CDR2 as YFSETQ. Trimming shortened V by 0 bases and J by 7 bases, and 22 bases separated the two germline ends. The CDR3 length is 17 residues.

This clone was found once. J is TRBJ2-5 and V is TRBV7-2, with 7 bases fitting TRBD1. There are 14 residues in the CDR3. Germline CDR1 reads SGHTA; CDR2 reads FQGNSA. V shed 6 bases, J shed 1 base, and the junction held 5 bases outside the gene matches. The CDR3 sequence is CASSPRQGQETQYF. The CDR3, as DNA: TGTGCCAGCAGTCCTAGACAGGGCCAAGAGACCCAGTACTTC.

The J gene is TRBJ2-5, the V gene TRBV5-4, with D maybe TRBD2 (5 bases). Germline-derived CDR1 and CDR2 are SGHNT and YYREEE (reference sequence). CDR3 length: 14 amino acids. Between the trimmed V and J ends, which lost 3 bases and 3 bases, there was a span of 12 bases. CDR3 protein: CASSSPVGEETQYF. The CDR3 nucleotides are TGTGCCAGCAGCTCCCCGGTCGGGGAAGAGACCCAGTACTTC.

This clone appeared once. Here the CDR3 DNA reads TGTGCCAGCAGCCAAAGGTTAGGACAGGGTTGGTCACCCCTCCACTTT. As protein: CASSQRLGQGWSPLHF. The chain combines TRBV4-2 with TRBJ1-6; 8 nucleotides agree with TRBD1. This CDR3 has 16 amino acids. Germline V gives CDR1 LGHNA, CDR2 YNFKEQ. Trimming cost V 2 bases and J 10 bases; bases outside gene matches: 10.

The CDR3 DNA reads as TGCAGCGTTGTTCATAGCGGGGGGGAGAGTGAGCAGTTCTTC. Translated: CSVVHSGGESEQFF. The V call is TRBV29-1, the J call TRBJ2-1; 11 positions match TRBD2. Germline V lookup: CDR1 SQVTM, CDR2 ANQGSEA. This CDR3 has 14 residues. After removal of 4 bases from V and 9 bases from J, the junction contained 8 bases not matched to a gene.

This chain uses TRBV6-1 with TRBJ1-1, with 9 bases that match TRBD1. Per the germline V gene, CDR1 is MNHNS and CDR2 is SASEGT. The V and J ends lost 2 bases and 0 bases, in that order; junction bases with no gene match: 4. The length of the CDR3 is 16 residues. The CDR3 sequence is CASSEYGTGLNTEAFF. The CDR3, as DNA: TGTGCCAGCAGTGAATACGGGACAGGGCTGAACACTGAAGCTTTCTTT.

V is TRBV6-5 and J is TRBJ1-2, with a possible D match to TRBD1 (6 bases). From germline, CDR1 is MNHEY and CDR2 SVGAGI. The length of the CDR3 is 14 residues. Trimming took 6 bases from V and 4 from J, leaving 15 bases between them. The CDR3 is CASSRGAMGYGYTF. DNA of the CDR3: TGTGCCAGCAGCCGGGGGGCCATGGGCTATGGCTACACCTTC.

This sequence joins TRBV30 and TRBJ2-6, with D hard to call. Trimming stripped 4 bases from V and 5 bases from J, with 6 bases between. Germline values: CDR1 GTSNPN, CDR2 SVGIG (reference sequence). CDR3 length: 12 residues. CDR3 in amino acids: CAWTPRANVLTF. The CDR3 DNA reads TGTGCCTGGACCCCTAGGGCCAACGTCCTGACTTTC.

The J gene is TRBJ2-5, the V gene TRBV5-4; TRBD2 aligns across 9 bases. The CDR3 contains 16 residues. V shed 4 bases and J 5 bases; nucleotides not matched to a gene: 12. From germline, CDR1 is SGHNT and CDR2 YYREEE (reference sequence). The CDR3 bases are TGTGCCAGCAGCAACGCATTGGCGGGAGGGTATGAGACCCAGTACTTC. Protein product: CASSNALAGGYETQYF.

The chain links TRBV10-3 to TRBJ2-7, with 10 nucleotides matching TRBD2. CDR1 is ENHRY, CDR2 SYGVKD, per germline. CDR3 length: 13 amino acids. V was pared by 9 bases and J by 0 bases, with 2 bases of the junction left unmatched. The CDR3, as DNA: TGTGCCATTTTAGCGGGGGGCTCCTACGAGCAGTACTTC. Protein sequence: CAILAGGSYEQYF.

CDR3 in amino acids: CASIGGSSGNTIYF. CDR3 nucleotide sequence: TGTGCCAGTATAGGTGGGAGCTCTGGAAACACCATATATTTT. J is TRBJ1-3 and V is TRBV19; D is undetermined. Germline CDR1 and CDR2: LNHDA and SQIVND (reference sequence). The CDR3 sequence is 14 residues long. V lost 7 bases and J 0 bases, leaving 10 bases between the germline ends.

The genes are TRBV19 and TRBJ1-5; D possibly corresponds to TRBD1 (6 bases). The germline gives CDR1 LNHDA, CDR2 SQIVND (reference sequence). V lost 3 bases to trimming and J lost 5 bases, with 14 bases between them. The CDR3 has 15 amino acids. CDR3 loop: CASSMGAAFDQPQHF. The DNA of the CDR3 is TGTGCCAGTAGTATGGGGGCAGCATTCGATCAGCCCCAGCATTTT.

V and J are TRBV7-8 and TRBJ2-2; D uncertain. CDR3 length equals 14 residues. Germline-derived CDR1 and CDR2 are SGHVS and FQNEAQ. V was clipped by 3 bases and J by 0 bases, with 5 bases between them. The CDR3 loop reads CASSFSANTGELFF. CDR3 bases: TGTGCCAGCAGCTTTTCTGCGAACACCGGGGAGCTGTTTTTT.

This clone was counted once. This chain uses TRBV6-5 with TRBJ2-7, with 12 bases that match TRBD2. J lost 4 bases, V lost 6 bases, and 7 bases had no gene match. Per germline, CDR1 MNHEY and CDR2 SVGAGI. The CDR3 extends over 15 amino acids. CDR3 nucleotide sequence: TGTGCCAGCAGCCAGACTAGCGGGAGCGGGTACGAGCAGTACTTC. Amino acids: CASSQTSGSGYEQYF.

CDR3 residues: CASSTDRSTEAFF. CDR3 coding DNA: TGTGCCAGCAGTACGGACAGGAGCACTGAAGCTTTCTTT. This chain connects TRBV7-3 to TRBJ1-1; TRBD1 matches at 7 bases. J lost 4 bases, V lost 6 bases, and 5 bases had no gene match. In germline, CDR1 is SGHTA, CDR2 FQGTGA. The CDR3 consists of 13 residues.

The chain carries TRBV5-1 and TRBJ2-7, with 8 bases aligning to TRBD1. CDR3 size: 14 residues. Germline CDR1 SGHRS, CDR2 YFSETQ. With V trimmed by 4 bases and J by 3 bases, 6 bases remained unmatched. CDR3 sequence reads: CASSGGTGDYEQYF. The CDR3 DNA reads TGCGCCAGCAGCGGTGGGACAGGAGACTACGAGCAGTACTTC.

This rearrangement joins TRBV7-2 to TRBJ1-1; 8 bases line up with TRBD1. V shed 3 bases, J shed 4 bases, and the junction held 4 bases outside the gene matches. Germline-derived CDR1 and CDR2 are SGHTA and FQGNSA. CDR3 length equals 14 residues. DNA for the CDR3: TGTGCCAGCAGCTTTCAGGGGGCGGGCACTGAAGCTTTCTTT. Its protein is CASSFQGAGTEAFF.

This clone was counted a single time. The chain employs TRBV7-9 and TRBJ1-2; D call uncertain. Trimming removed 1 base at V and 8 bases at J, with 8 bases between. Per germline, CDR1 SEHNR and CDR2 FQNEAQ (reference sequence). This CDR3 has 12 amino acids. The CDR3 nucleotides read TGTGCCAGCAGCTTAGAGGGAGGAGGCTACACCTTC. Its translation is CASSLEGGGYTF.

The count of this clone is one. The chain is built from TRBV6-1 and TRBJ1-1, with unresolved D. The CDR3 sequence is 12 residues long. The germline V and J ends were trimmed by 6 bases and 8 bases, with 13 bases remaining between them. Germline lookup yields CDR1 MNHNS and CDR2 SASEGT. CDR3 in DNA: TGTGCCAGCAGACCCTTTACTATGGAAGCTTTCTTT. Its translation: CASRPFTMEAFF.

This clone was found a few times. The V gene is TRBV5-1, the J gene TRBJ2-3, with D perhaps TRBD1 (6 bases). The CDR3 has 15 amino acids. The germline gives CDR1 SGHRS, CDR2 YFSETQ. Deletions cut 0 bases from V and 6 bases from J, with 14 bases between. The CDR3 DNA reads TGCGCCAGCAGCTTGGCGGACAGCCCGGAGGATACGCAGTATTTT. Protein sequence: CASSLADSPEDTQYF.

The chain couples TRBV7-8 to TRBJ1-1; no firm D call. Germline loops: CDR1 SGHVS, CDR2 FQNEAQ. Trimming took 2 bases from V and 0 from J, leaving 10 bases between them. This CDR3 is built from 15 residues. The CDR3 loop reads CASSLKGEMNTEAFF. CDR3 bases: TGTGCCAGCAGCTTAAAGGGAGAAATGAACACTGAAGCTTTCTTT.

The table lists this clone with a few counts. The chain carries TRBV18 and TRBJ2-5; 7 nucleotides match TRBD1. The trim removed 3 bases at V and 5 bases at J, leaving 6 bases unmatched. The germline gives CDR1 KGHSH, CDR2 LQKENI. The CDR3 is 14 amino acids. Written as DNA, the CDR3 is TGTGCCAGCTCACCGGACACGACAGGGGAGACCCAGTACTTC. As protein: CASSPDTTGETQYF.